The 18 T cell receptor beta chains below come from one sample, sequenced in a study of chemoradiotherapy in HPV16-positive cancers (dated by TCRdb to 2022 to 2024). Libraries were made using the immunoSEQ multiplex PCR assay. Drawn from immuneACCESS, this table holds only the in-frame rearrangements with V and J called that TCRdb kept. Clones are partly lost; checked studies trace under half to an unresolved V gene and leave the rest unexplained. This sample comprises some 25,000 clones, roughly 95% of them detected only once. 2.5% to 3% of the sample comes from the top ten. Sampling was performed from a patient who underwent chemoradiotherapy. Receptors originate from a human donor with HPV-associated anogenital cancer.

The genes are TRBV19 and TRBJ1-5; possibly TRBD1 for D (6 bases). Germline values: CDR1 LNHDA, CDR2 SQIVND (reference sequence). This CDR3 spans 18 amino acids. V was clipped by 4 bases and J by 0 bases, with 19 bases between them. CDR3 nucleotide sequence: TGTGCCAGTAGTACCCTGGCCGGGACAACTTATAGCAATCAGCCCCAGCATTTT. Protein sequence: CASSTLAGTTYSNQPQHF.

V and J are TRBV7-9 and TRBJ2-2, with 9 bases fitting TRBD2. With 1 base clipped from V and 6 bases from J, the junction kept 3 bases outside the gene matches. This CDR3 is 15 amino acids long. Germline CDR1 is SEHNR and CDR2 is FQNEAQ (reference sequence). CDR3 in amino acids: CASSLGGGAAGELFF. DNA of the CDR3: TGTGCCAGCAGCTTAGGCGGGGGGGCCGCCGGGGAGCTGTTTTTT.

The chain carries TRBV2 and TRBJ1-5, with D maybe TRBD1 (6 bases). The length of the CDR3 is 15 residues. V lost 6 bases to trimming and J lost 1 base, with 13 bases between them. Germline-derived CDR1 and CDR2 are SNHLY and FYNNEI. DNA for the CDR3: TGTGCCAGCAGGAGGGGACACTCGAGCAATCAGCCCCAGCATTTT. As protein: CASRRGHSSNQPQHF.

The rearrangement links TRBV30 to TRBJ1-1; D is possibly TRBD1 (5 bases). Trimming cost V 4 bases and J 4 bases, with 16 bases left between them. The CDR3 spans 14 residues. Germline CDR1 GTSNPN, CDR2 SVGIG (reference sequence). CDR3 sequence (DNA): TGTGCCTGGACTACCGGCAGGGAGGGCACTGAAGCTTTCTTT. As protein: CAWTTGREGTEAFF.

The chain recombines TRBV18 with TRBJ1-2; 7 bases map to TRBD1. CDR3 length equals 14 residues. Per the germline V gene, CDR1 is KGHSH and CDR2 is LQKENI. Losses at the gene ends were 3 bases for V and 6 bases for J; bases not matched to a gene: 7. CDR3 nucleotide sequence: TGTGCCAGCTCACCTACGATACAGGGGAATGGCTACACCTTC. This sequence encodes CASSPTIQGNGYTF.

This chain connects TRBV15 to TRBJ2-5; D unresolved. CDR3 length: 15 residues. Germline values: CDR1 LNHNV, CDR2 YYDKDF (reference sequence). The V end lost 0 bases, the J end lost 5 bases, and 13 bases lay between the germline ends. The CDR3 nucleotides read TGTGCCACCAGCAGAGATCGTGTCCTTGGGGAGACCCAGTACTTC. It translates to CATSRDRVLGETQYF.

This clone has a single count. The chain couples TRBV28 to TRBJ2-6, with 7 bases fitting TRBD1. Trimming cost V 8 bases and J 2 bases; bases outside gene matches: 6. Germline lookup yields CDR1 MDHEN and CDR2 SYDVKM. CDR3 length: 15 amino acids. In nucleotides, the CDR3 is TGTGCCAGCCGTGAAACAGGGGCTGGGGCCAACGTCCTGACTTTC. The encoded protein is CASRETGAGANVLTF.

This clone appeared a single time. The V gene is TRBV9, the J gene TRBJ2-5; 9 bases agree with TRBD2. The CDR3 length is 16 residues. The germline gives CDR1 SGDLS, CDR2 YYNGEE. The V and J ends lost 0 bases and 6 bases, in that order; junction bases with no gene match: 9. The CDR3 bases are TGTGCCAGCAGCGTAGACGGCGGGGGGGCCCAGAAGACCCAGTACTTC. Amino acids: CASSVDGGGAQKTQYF.

The V gene is TRBV5-6, the J gene TRBJ2-5; D remains unclear. Germline V gives CDR1 SGHDT, CDR2 YYEEEE. The CDR3 covers 12 residues. Trimming cost V 0 bases and J 9 bases, with 9 bases left between them. The CDR3 DNA is TGTGCCAGCAGCTTGGCCGGTACGGCCCAGTACTTC. The encoded protein is CASSLAGTAQYF. Complete variable domain (other parts from reference TRBV5-6 and TRBJ2-5): DAGVTQSPTHLIKTRGQQVTLRCSPKSGHDTVSWYQQALGQGPQFIFQYYEEEERQRGNFPDRFSGHQFPNYSSELNVNALLLGDSALYLCASSLAGTAQYFGPGTRLLVL.

The gene calls are TRBV4-1 and TRBJ2-7, with 10 bases lining up with TRBD2. Germline CDR1 and CDR2: MGHRA and YSYEKL. This CDR3 has 16 amino acids. The J segment lost 1 base and the V segment lost 3 bases, leaving 6 bases of the junction unmatched. CDR3 nucleotide sequence: TGCGCCAGCAGCCACCAAGGACTAGCGGTGTCCTACGAGCAGTACTTC. Residues: CASSHQGLAVSYEQYF.

The chain links TRBV28 to TRBJ1-5, with 7 nucleotides matching TRBD1. V lost 8 bases, J lost 12 bases, and 16 bases stayed unmatched. The germline CDR1 and CDR2 sequences are MDHEN and SYDVKM. The CDR3 has 14 residues. The CDR3 loop is CASGLRGEMVGQHF. CDR3 DNA: TGTGCCAGCGGACTCAGGGGGGAAATGGTAGGCCAGCATTTT.

This chain links TRBV18 with TRBJ1-1, with 8 bases matching TRBD1. V lost 4 bases to trimming and J lost 1 base; unmatched junction nucleotides: 8. Germline V gene data show CDR1 as KGHSH and CDR2 as LQKENI. This CDR3 comprises 16 residues. This CDR3 reads CASSLNRDRWNTEAFF. Here the CDR3 DNA reads TGTGCCAGCTCACTAAACAGGGACAGGTGGAACACTGAAGCTTTCTTT.

The rearrangement uses TRBV2 and TRBJ1-6; no firm D call. Looked up from germline, CDR1 is SNHLY and CDR2 is FYNNEI. V lost 7 bases, J lost 4 bases, and 8 bases lay in between. CDR3 size: 13 residues. CDR3 amino acids: CASMVNYNSPLHF. DNA of the CDR3: TGTGCCAGCATGGTTAATTATAATTCACCCCTCCACTTT.

The V and J genes are TRBV30 and TRBJ1-1, with D possibly being TRBD1 (5 bases). Trimming cost V 3 bases and J 0 bases, with 11 bases left between them. Germline CDR1 GTSNPN, CDR2 SVGIG (reference sequence). The CDR3 is 14 residues long. The DNA for the CDR3 is TGTGCCTGGAGGGGGGTGGCCTTGAACACTGAAGCTTTCTTT. This gives the protein CAWRGVALNTEAFF. Complete variable domain (other parts from reference TRBV30 and TRBJ1-1): SQTIHQWPATLVQPVGSPLSLECTVEGTSNPNLYWYRQAAGRGLQLLFYSVGIGQISSEVPQNLSASRPQDRQFILSSKKLLLSDSGFYLCAWRGVALNTEAFFGQGTRLTVV.

The CDR3 nucleotides are TGCGCCAGCAGCTTAGATTTACAGGGTCGCTCTAATTCACCCCTCCACTTT. This translates into CASSLDLQGRSNSPLHF. V gene TRBV5-1 combines with J gene TRBJ1-6, with D maybe TRBD1 (6 bases). In germline, CDR1 is SGHRS, CDR2 YFSETQ. V was pared by 2 bases and J by 6 bases, with 18 bases between. This CDR3 is built from 17 residues. Combining the CDR3 with reference TRBV5-1 and TRBJ1-6 gives the whole variable domain KAGVTQTPRYLIKTRGQQVTLSCSPISGHRSVSWYQQTPGQGLQFLFEYFSETQRNKGNFPGRFSGRQFSNSRSEMNVSTLELGDSALYLCASSLDLQGRSNSPLHFGNGTRLTVT.

The genes are TRBV5-1 and TRBJ2-3; D is undetermined. V gave up 0 bases and J gave up 3 bases, with 8 bases separating them. Germline V CDR1 and CDR2: SGHRS, YFSETQ. The CDR3 covers 14 residues. CDR3 bases: TGCGCCAGCAGCTTGGAATCTGGAACAGATACGCAGTATTTT. This encodes CASSLESGTDTQYF. Full variable domain (rest looked up from reference TRBV5-1 and TRBJ2-3): KAGVTQTPRYLIKTRGQQVTLSCSPISGHRSVSWYQQTPGQGLQFLFEYFSETQRNKGNFPGRFSGRQFSNSRSEMNVSTLELGDSALYLCASSLESGTDTQYFGPGTRLTVL.

The chain carries TRBV10-2 and TRBJ1-1, with a possible D match to TRBD1 (6 bases). Per germline, CDR1 WSHSY and CDR2 SAAADI. Trimming left V 6 bases short and J 0 bases short, with 23 bases between. This CDR3 is built from 18 residues. The CDR3 region is CASRTPTRGPTMNTEAFF. CDR3 nucleotides: TGCGCCAGCAGAACCCCAACCCGGGGGCCTACTATGAACACTGAAGCTTTCTTT.

The V call is TRBV19, the J call TRBJ2-1; the match to TRBD1 covers 12 bases. J was trimmed by 7 bases and V by 5 bases; bases with no gene match: 6. This CDR3 spans 15 amino acids. CDR1 and CDR2 from the germline V gene are LNHDA and SQIVND (reference sequence). In DNA form, the CDR3 reads TGTGCCAGTAGTCCACGGGACAGGGGGCGGAATGAGCAGTTCTTC. Translated, it gives CASSPRDRGRNEQFF. The whole variable domain, filled in from reference TRBV19 and TRBJ2-1, reads DGGITQSPKYLFRKEGQNVTLSCEQNLNHDAMYWYRQDPGQGLRLIYYSQIVNDFQKGDIAEGYSVSREKKESFPLTVTSAQKNPTAFYLCASSPRDRGRNEQFFGPGTRLTVL.